The rows below give T cell receptor beta chains drawn from one sample of a study of shared clonotypes between healthy human individuals. TCRdb keeps only in-frame clones here, not all; method: immunoSEQ multiplex PCR. The data hold under 1,100,000 clones, with about 84% observed a single time. The sequenced material came from memory CD4+ T cells from PBMCs. The receptors come from a man younger than 35 in good health. Some clones in this sample may be carry-over from other donors' samples. Both conserved end residues are part of each CDR3. The order of the fields is J gene, CDR3 length, V gene, clone size, D gene, CDR3 protein, CDR3 DNA. D genes are given only for firm matches. Clone size is given for some rows only: seen once, a few or many times, or a class if the clone is expanded.

J gene: TRBJ1-5; CDR3 length: 16; V gene: TRBV19; clone size: NA; D gene: NA; CDR3 protein: CASSLPTGHSNQPQHF; CDR3 DNA: TGTGCCAGTAGTCTCCCCACAGGGCATAGCAATCAGCCCCAGCATTTT
J gene: TRBJ1-1; CDR3 length: 14; V gene: TRBV7-5; clone size: NA; D gene: NA; CDR3 protein: CASSQGAKNTEAFF; CDR3 DNA: TGTGCCAGCAGCCAGGGGGCCAAGAACACTGAAGCTTTCTTT
J gene: TRBJ1-5; CDR3 length: 16; V gene: TRBV28; clone size: few; D gene: NA; CDR3 protein: CASSPTVSTPNQPQHF; CDR3 DNA: TGTGCCAGCAGTCCCACGGTCTCAACCCCAAATCAGCCCCAGCATTTT
J gene: TRBJ2-7; CDR3 length: 14; V gene: TRBV15; clone size: NA; D gene: NA; CDR3 protein: CATTSTGRAYEQYF; CDR3 DNA: TGTGCCACCACCAGTACCGGACGGGCCTACGAGCAGTACTTC
J gene: TRBJ2-3; CDR3 length: 15; V gene: TRBV7-3; clone size: NA; D gene: TRBD2; CDR3 protein: CASSLGTSVTDTQYF; CDR3 DNA: TGTGCCAGCAGCCTCGGGACTAGCGTGACAGATACGCAGTATTTT
J gene: TRBJ2-2; CDR3 length: 15; V gene: TRBV7-2; clone size: NA; D gene: TRBD2; CDR3 protein: CASSFGLAGTGELFF; CDR3 DNA: TGTGCCAGCAGCTTCGGACTAGCGGGGACCGGGGAGCTGTTTTTT
J gene: TRBJ1-2; CDR3 length: 13; V gene: TRBV5-1; clone size: NA; D gene: NA; CDR3 protein: CASSRRTDDGYTF; CDR3 DNA: TGCGCCAGCAGCCGTAGGACAGATGATGGCTACACCTTC
J gene: TRBJ2-5; CDR3 length: 15; V gene: TRBV5-1; clone size: once; D gene: TRBD1; CDR3 protein: CASSLGSGGEETQYF; CDR3 DNA: TGCGCCAGCAGCTTGGGATCAGGGGGCGAAGAGACCCAGTACTTC
J gene: TRBJ2-7; CDR3 length: 14; V gene: TRBV13; clone size: NA; D gene: NA; CDR3 protein: CASAMRIFSYEQYF; CDR3 DNA: TGTGCCAGCGCGATGCGGATATTTTCCTACGAGCAGTACTTC
J gene: TRBJ2-4; CDR3 length: 13; V gene: TRBV30; clone size: NA; D gene: NA; CDR3 protein: CAYAPGVGNIQYF; CDR3 DNA: TGTGCCTACGCTCCGGGGGTGGGAAACATTCAGTACTTC
J gene: TRBJ2-3; CDR3 length: 16; V gene: TRBV28; clone size: NA; D gene: TRBD2; CDR3 protein: CASFKRLAGPTDTQYF; CDR3 DNA: TGTGCCAGCTTCAAAAGACTAGCGGGGCCCACAGATACGCAGTATTTT
J gene: TRBJ1-4; CDR3 length: 14; V gene: TRBV25-1; clone size: NA; D gene: TRBD1; CDR3 protein: CASRDDRGNEKLFF; CDR3 DNA: TGTGCCAGCAGGGATGACAGGGGTAATGAAAAACTGTTTTTT
J gene: TRBJ1-4; CDR3 length: 16; V gene: TRBV7-9; clone size: NA; D gene: NA; CDR3 protein: CASSLVGGATNEKLFF; CDR3 DNA: TGTGCCAGCAGCTTAGTTGGGGGGGCTACTAATGAAAAACTGTTTTTT
J gene: TRBJ2-7; CDR3 length: 17; V gene: TRBV6-4; clone size: many; D gene: NA; CDR3 protein: CASSVSHRDDRSYEQYF; CDR3 DNA: TGTGCCAGCAGTGTATCTCACCGGGACGACCGCTCCTACGAGCAGTACTTC
J gene: TRBJ2-3; CDR3 length: 13; V gene: TRBV2; clone size: NA; D gene: NA; CDR3 protein: CASTEFLELTQYF; CDR3 DNA: TGTGCCAGCACTGAATTCTTAGAGTTAACGCAGTATTTT
J gene: TRBJ2-7; CDR3 length: 14; V gene: TRBV2; clone size: once; D gene: TRBD2; CDR3 protein: CASSLAGLTYEQYF; CDR3 DNA: TGTGCCAGCAGCCTAGCGGGACTCACCTACGAGCAGTACTTC
J gene: TRBJ1-3; CDR3 length: 14; V gene: TRBV5-1; clone size: NA; D gene: NA; CDR3 protein: CASSSGTLGNTIYF; CDR3 DNA: TGCGCCAGCAGCTCCGGGACGCTTGGAAACACCATATATTTT
J gene: TRBJ2-7; CDR3 length: 15; V gene: TRBV15; clone size: NA; D gene: NA; CDR3 protein: CATSRGGGGSGVQYF; CDR3 DNA: TGTGCCACCAGCAGAGGGGGCGGAGGCTCGGGAGTGCAGTACTTC
J gene: TRBJ1-1; CDR3 length: 12; V gene: TRBV5-1; clone size: NA; D gene: NA; CDR3 protein: CASSDVNTEAFF; CDR3 DNA: TGCGCCAGCAGCGACGTGAACACTGAAGCTTTCTTT
J gene: TRBJ1-4; CDR3 length: 16; V gene: TRBV4-1; clone size: NA; D gene: NA; CDR3 protein: CASSQVGGMGYEKLFF; CDR3 DNA: TGCGCCAGCAGCCAAGTAGGGGGGATGGGGTATGAAAAACTGTTTTTT
J gene: TRBJ2-5; CDR3 length: 13; V gene: TRBV5-1; clone size: NA; D gene: NA; CDR3 protein: CASRTSGAETQYF; CDR3 DNA: TGCGCCAGCAGGACCTCGGGGGCCGAGACCCAGTACTTC
J gene: TRBJ1-2; CDR3 length: 13; V gene: TRBV14; clone size: NA; D gene: NA; CDR3 protein: CASSPLEGYGYTF; CDR3 DNA: TGTGCCAGCAGCCCCCTTGAGGGATATGGCTACACCTTC
J gene: TRBJ2-3; CDR3 length: 16; V gene: TRBV28; clone size: NA; D gene: NA; CDR3 protein: CASSPLNFFSTDTQYF; CDR3 DNA: TGTGCCAGCAGTCCTTTGAACTTCTTTAGCACAGATACGCAGTATTTT
J gene: TRBJ2-7; CDR3 length: 17; V gene: TRBV2; clone size: NA; D gene: NA; CDR3 protein: CASRTPPTRLVTYEQYF; CDR3 DNA: TGTGCCAGCAGGACTCCACCCACGAGACTAGTGACCTACGAGCAGTACTTC
J gene: TRBJ2-1; CDR3 length: 18; V gene: TRBV28; clone size: NA; D gene: TRBD2; CDR3 protein: CASSLELGLAGVGDEQFF; CDR3 DNA: TGTGCCAGCAGTTTAGAGTTGGGACTAGCGGGAGTGGGCGATGAGCAGTTCTTC
J gene: TRBJ1-4; CDR3 length: 14; V gene: TRBV5-5; clone size: few; D gene: NA; CDR3 protein: CASSFGRTNEKLFF; CDR3 DNA: TGTGCCAGCAGCTTTGGCCGGACTAATGAAAAACTGTTTTTT
J gene: TRBJ2-7; CDR3 length: 14; V gene: TRBV7-8; clone size: NA; D gene: NA; CDR3 protein: CASSLAGGSYEQYF; CDR3 DNA: TGTGCCAGCAGCTTAGCAGGGGGTAGTTACGAGCAGTACTTC
J gene: TRBJ2-7; CDR3 length: 17; V gene: TRBV7-8; clone size: NA; D gene: TRBD2; CDR3 protein: CASSLVSASGSSYEQYF; CDR3 DNA: TGTGCCAGCAGCTTAGTGTCGGCTAGCGGGAGCTCCTACGAGCAGTACTTC
J gene: TRBJ2-7; CDR3 length: 15; V gene: TRBV5-1; clone size: NA; D gene: NA; CDR3 protein: CASSLEAGSSYEQYF; CDR3 DNA: TGCGCCAGCAGCTTGGAGGCAGGTTCATCCTACGAGCAGTACTTC
J gene: TRBJ1-1; CDR3 length: 15; V gene: TRBV2; clone size: many; D gene: TRBD1; CDR3 protein: CASRETQGGNTEAFF; CDR3 DNA: TGTGCCAGCAGAGAGACACAGGGGGGGAACACTGAAGCTTTCTTT
J gene: TRBJ2-1; CDR3 length: 17; V gene: TRBV4-2; clone size: few; D gene: TRBD2; CDR3 protein: CASSQTLGLAMYNEQFF; CDR3 DNA: TGTGCCAGCAGCCAAACCTTGGGACTAGCGATGTACAATGAGCAGTTCTTC
J gene: TRBJ2-6; CDR3 length: 18; V gene: TRBV28; clone size: NA; D gene: NA; CDR3 protein: CASTRGRVTSSGANVLTF; CDR3 DNA: TGTGCCAGCACCAGAGGCAGGGTAACAAGCTCTGGGGCCAACGTCCTGACTTTC
J gene: TRBJ2-6; CDR3 length: 15; V gene: TRBV11-3; clone size: NA; D gene: NA; CDR3 protein: CASSLASGPFNVLTF; CDR3 DNA: TGTGCCAGCAGCTTAGCGTCCGGGCCATTTAACGTCCTGACTTTC
J gene: TRBJ2-1; CDR3 length: 14; V gene: TRBV29-1; clone size: NA; D gene: NA; CDR3 protein: CSVEGYRSYNEQFF; CDR3 DNA: TGCAGCGTTGAGGGTTATCGTTCCTACAATGAGCAGTTCTTC
J gene: TRBJ1-1; CDR3 length: 14; V gene: TRBV18; clone size: NA; D gene: TRBD1; CDR3 protein: CASLKDRGDTEAFF; CDR3 DNA: TGTGCCAGCCTAAAAGACAGGGGAGACACTGAAGCTTTCTTT
J gene: TRBJ1-1; CDR3 length: 15; V gene: TRBV27; clone size: few; D gene: NA; CDR3 protein: CASGLRREQVIEAFF; CDR3 DNA: TGTGCCAGCGGCCTACGCCGGGAGCAAGTAATTGAAGCTTTCTTT
J gene: TRBJ2-7; CDR3 length: 14; V gene: TRBV6-5; clone size: few; D gene: TRBD1; CDR3 protein: CASSTGDSNYEQYF; CDR3 DNA: TGTGCCAGCAGCACCGGGGACAGCAATTACGAGCAGTACTTC
J gene: TRBJ1-5; CDR3 length: 14; V gene: TRBV5-1; clone size: few; D gene: NA; CDR3 protein: CASSLGSGNQPQHF; CDR3 DNA: TGCGCCAGCAGCTTGGGGTCAGGGAATCAGCCCCAGCATTTT
J gene: TRBJ2-5; CDR3 length: 14; V gene: TRBV10-3; clone size: NA; D gene: NA; CDR3 protein: CAIQGKEGAETQYF; CDR3 DNA: TGTGCCATCCAAGGGAAGGAAGGGGCGGAGACCCAGTACTTC
J gene: TRBJ1-2; CDR3 length: 14; V gene: TRBV15; clone size: NA; D gene: NA; CDR3 protein: CATSRGQINYGYTF; CDR3 DNA: TGTGCCACCAGCAGAGGACAGATTAACTATGGCTACACCTTC
J gene: TRBJ2-7; CDR3 length: 14; V gene: TRBV5-1; clone size: few; D gene: TRBD1; CDR3 protein: CASRTGTGNTEQYF; CDR3 DNA: TGCGCCAGCAGGACCGGGACAGGGAATACCGAGCAGTACTTC
J gene: TRBJ2-7; CDR3 length: 14; V gene: TRBV27; clone size: NA; D gene: TRBD1; CDR3 protein: CASSFGQGTYEQYF; CDR3 DNA: TGTGCCAGCAGTTTCGGACAGGGCACCTACGAGCAGTACTTC
J gene: TRBJ2-5; CDR3 length: 12; V gene: TRBV5-4; clone size: NA; D gene: NA; CDR3 protein: CASSRTQGMQYF; CDR3 DNA: TGTGCCAGCAGCCGGACTCAAGGTATGCAGTACTTC
J gene: TRBJ1-3; CDR3 length: 16; V gene: TRBV7-3; clone size: NA; D gene: NA; CDR3 protein: CASSLTSASSGNTIYF; CDR3 DNA: TGTGCCAGCAGCTTAACGTCGGCGAGCTCTGGAAACACCATATATTTT
J gene: TRBJ1-5; CDR3 length: 14; V gene: TRBV2; clone size: NA; D gene: NA; CDR3 protein: CASSSSVSNQPQHF; CDR3 DNA: TGTGCCAGCAGCTCCAGCGTTAGCAATCAGCCCCAGCATTTT
J gene: TRBJ2-7; CDR3 length: 12; V gene: TRBV6-6; clone size: NA; D gene: NA; CDR3 protein: CASSRGQPGQYF; CDR3 DNA: TGTGCCAGCAGCCGGGGCCAACCGGGGCAGTACTTC
J gene: TRBJ1-2; CDR3 length: 18; V gene: TRBV18; clone size: NA; D gene: NA; CDR3 protein: CASSPAGQTLGINYGYTF; CDR3 DNA: TGTGCCAGCTCACCAGCAGGACAGACTCTTGGGATAAACTATGGCTACACCTTC
J gene: TRBJ2-1; CDR3 length: 14; V gene: TRBV19; clone size: NA; D gene: TRBD2; CDR3 protein: CASRWREGVYEQFF; CDR3 DNA: TGTGCCAGTAGGTGGAGGGAGGGCGTCTATGAGCAGTTCTTC
J gene: TRBJ2-1; CDR3 length: 15; V gene: TRBV10-1; clone size: NA; D gene: TRBD2; CDR3 protein: CASSEWASGRVEQFF; CDR3 DNA: TGCGCCAGCAGTGAGTGGGCTAGCGGGAGGGTTGAGCAGTTCTTC
J gene: TRBJ1-1; CDR3 length: 15; V gene: TRBV2; clone size: NA; D gene: TRBD1; CDR3 protein: CASSVHRGDGTEAFF; CDR3 DNA: TGTGCCAGCAGTGTCCACAGGGGAGATGGCACTGAAGCTTTCTTT
J gene: TRBJ2-7; CDR3 length: 15; V gene: TRBV5-1; clone size: NA; D gene: TRBD2; CDR3 protein: CASSLAEAGGYEQYF; CDR3 DNA: TGCGCCAGCAGCTTGGCCGAAGCGGGAGGCTACGAGCAGTACTTC
J gene: TRBJ1-1; CDR3 length: 15; V gene: TRBV28; clone size: NA; D gene: TRBD1; CDR3 protein: CASSLSQGYITEAFF; CDR3 DNA: TGTGCCAGCAGTTTATCACAGGGGTACATCACTGAAGCTTTCTTT
J gene: TRBJ2-5; CDR3 length: 17; V gene: TRBV5-4; clone size: NA; D gene: TRBD1; CDR3 protein: CASSSVRDRGPQETQYF; CDR3 DNA: TGTGCCAGCAGCTCAGTCCGGGACAGGGGGCCCCAAGAGACCCAGTACTTC
J gene: TRBJ1-2; CDR3 length: 12; V gene: TRBV2; clone size: NA; D gene: NA; CDR3 protein: CASSEVTYGYTF; CDR3 DNA: TGTGCCAGCAGTGAAGTGACTTATGGCTACACCTTC
J gene: TRBJ2-1; CDR3 length: 16; V gene: TRBV12-1; clone size: NA; D gene: NA; CDR3 protein: CASSFARRGSDNEQFF; CDR3 DNA: TGTGCCAGCAGCTTTGCGCGGCGCGGGAGCGACAATGAGCAGTTCTTC
J gene: TRBJ2-5; CDR3 length: 13; V gene: TRBV7-8; clone size: NA; D gene: TRBD1; CDR3 protein: CASRQGAQETQYF; CDR3 DNA: TGTGCCAGCCGACAGGGGGCGCAAGAGACCCAGTACTTC
J gene: TRBJ2-3; CDR3 length: 15; V gene: TRBV30; clone size: NA; D gene: NA; CDR3 protein: CAWSPPSARTDTQYF; CDR3 DNA: TGTGCCTGGAGTCCCCCTAGCGCCCGCACAGATACGCAGTATTTT
J gene: TRBJ2-1; CDR3 length: 17; V gene: TRBV7-3; clone size: NA; D gene: TRBD1; CDR3 protein: CASSQSATGGAYNEQFF; CDR3 DNA: TGTGCCAGCAGCCAGAGCGCAACAGGGGGCGCATACAATGAGCAGTTCTTC
J gene: TRBJ2-1; CDR3 length: 15; V gene: TRBV25-1; clone size: NA; D gene: NA; CDR3 protein: CASSDSGFSYNEQFF; CDR3 DNA: TGTGCCAGCAGTGACTCAGGGTTCTCCTACAATGAGCAGTTCTTC
J gene: TRBJ1-1; CDR3 length: 13; V gene: TRBV19; clone size: NA; D gene: NA; CDR3 protein: CASSPLVLTEAFF; CDR3 DNA: TGTGCCAGTAGTCCCCTTGTGCTCACTGAAGCTTTCTTT